Below, one T cell receptor beta chain is given with its context. Its antigen is unidentified. TCRdb recomputed calls from the reads with MiXCR, one row per CDR3 protein. There are a few hundred thousand distinct CDR3 sequences in the sample; 9.5% occur only once, and approximately 4.5% lies in the top ten. This CDR3 contains 14 residues. The germline V and J ends were trimmed by 5 bases and 7 bases, with 16 bases remaining between them. Germline V gene sequence: CDR1 SEHNR, CDR2 FQNEAQ (reference sequence). These data are taken from a study of T cell repertoires in cytomegalovirus infection. About the study: Evidence of both CMV infection and a matching HLA type came from public TCR beta signatures.

Whole-study results and caveats: There were HLA-C-restricted CMV-specific TCR beta clonotypes dominating the ex vivo response.

J is TRBJ2-3 and V is TRBV7-9; D may be TRBD2 (8 bases). Sequenced input: PBMCs. The TCR sequence derives from a human donor in good health (CMV status not recorded). Some clones in this sample may be carry-over from other donors' samples. Written as DNA, the CDR3 is TGTGCCAGCAGCCCCGGGGGGGACAGCTATACGCAGTATTTT. As protein: CASSPGGDSYTQYF.